This T cell receptor beta chain was recorded in a study of a mutant IDH1 vaccine in newly diagnosed glioma. Study-level background: Most patients had radiochemotherapy with temozolomide before enrollment; others had one alone.

With regard to this clone: The antigen is not known.

V was pared by 7 bases and J by 3 bases, with 25 bases between. Germline assignment: CDR1 MNHEY and CDR2 SMNVEV (reference sequence). The CDR3 has 18 residues. Documented time point: week 47, end of study. Mutant IDH1 20-mer peptide, at 300 ug, made up each vaccine dose, with topical imiquimod. Tumors from donors were new WHO grade 3 or 4 IDH1-mutant astrocytomas with ATRX loss. Data came from immunoSEQ multiplex PCR; TCRdb stores just in-frame clones and leaves some out. The profile shows tens of thousands of clones, roughly four fifths of them singletons. V usage is TRBV27 and J usage is TRBJ1-5; tentative D call: TRBD1 (6 bases). This clonotype was sampled from a woman aged 50 to 65 with glioma. The sample in question was PBMCs, obtained from a glioma patient whose treatment included an IDH1 peptide vaccine. CDR3 protein: CASTFGLGANRDNQPQHF. The CDR3 DNA reads as TGTGCCAGCACCTTCGGGCTGGGGGCGAATAGGGACAATCAGCCCCAGCATTTT.